The text below deals with one TCR beta chain. Its antigen is as yet unknown. Combining a sample-barcoded 5' primer with a J-beta primer mix, a second PCR ran for 7 to 11 cycles. TCRdb independently ran MiXCR on the 5' RACE reads; one entry per CDR3 protein. The top ten hold around 12% of the sample, which has approximately 1,000,000 distinct CDR3 sequences, under 40% seen once. The CDR3 has 13 amino acids. CDR1 and CDR2 (germline): LGHNT, FRNRAP. V was clipped by 0 bases and J by 10 bases, with 13 bases between them. These data are taken from a study of blood T cells in healthy people across ages. General observations from the study: Possibly, changes in expanded clonotypes were confounded because donor CMV status was unknown.

The chain links TRBV12-5 to TRBJ2-7; D unclear. The clonotype comes from a man aged 18 to 30 in good health. Sequenced input: blood. CDR3 sequence (DNA): TGTGCTAGTGGTTTGGTAGGCACTTACCCTCAGTACTTC. It encodes CASGLVGTYPQYF.